The 17 T cell receptor beta chains listed next were all sequenced from one sample in a study of blood T cell repertoires in COVID-19. Sequenced by immunoSEQ multiplex PCR; TCRdb stores in-frame clones only, minus some. Seen here are more than 70,000 clones, 85% to 90% observed once, and the top ten hold around 4.1%. Sequenced: peripheral blood. The source of these receptors is a man aged 60-69 years with acute or convalescent COVID-19.

This clone has a handful of counts. V is TRBV2 and J is TRBJ2-5; 9 bases align to TRBD1. Trimming took 6 bases from V and 5 from J; bases not matched to a gene: 7. The CDR3 covers 14 residues. Germline V CDR1 and CDR2: SNHLY, FYNNEI. CDR3 loop: CASRAGTGWETQYF. The CDR3 DNA follows: TGTGCCAGCAGAGCTGGGACAGGGTGGGAGACCCAGTACTTC.

There are a few counts of this clone. The chain links TRBV6-6 to TRBJ2-2; 9 nucleotides line up with TRBD2. CDR1 and CDR2 from the germline V gene are MNHNY and SVGAGI (reference sequence). V lost 5 bases to trimming and J lost 0 bases; unmatched junction nucleotides: 16. This CDR3 is built from 20 residues. In DNA, the CDR3 is TGTGCCAGCAGTCGCCCGGCTAGCGGGACTCATAAACCGAACACCGGGGAGCTGTTTTTT. Protein sequence: CASSRPASGTHKPNTGELFF.

The chain has TRBV29-1 and TRBJ2-7, with D unclear. Germline-derived CDR1 and CDR2 are SQVTM and ANQGSEA. Trimming removed 2 bases from V and 0 bases from J, with 8 bases in between. The CDR3 is made up of 13 amino acids. The CDR3 bases are TGCAGCGTTGAATGCCTTAGCTCCTACGAGCAGTACTTC. As protein: CSVECLSSYEQYF.

This clone was recorded only once. The chain is built from TRBV20-1 and TRBJ2-7; 9 bases align to TRBD2. There are 11 residues in the CDR3. CDR1 and CDR2 from the germline V gene are DFQATT and SNEGSKA (reference sequence). DNA of the CDR3: TGCGGAGGACTAGCGCAGTACGAGCAGTACTTC. This sequence encodes CGGLAQYEQYF.

J is TRBJ1-4 and V is TRBV28; maybe TRBD1 (6 bases). Germline CDR1 and CDR2: MDHEN and SYDVKM. The CDR3 sequence is 16 residues long. Trimming took off 0 bases at V and 8 bases at J, with 16 bases between the two ends. DNA of the CDR3: TGTGCCAGCAGTTTATGGGGGGGGGCGATTGGAGAAAAACTGTTTTTT. Translation gives CASSLWGGAIGEKLFF.

This clone has only a few counts. This chain uses TRBV6-5 with TRBJ1-4; a weak D match, TRBD1 (6 bases). The germline CDR1 and CDR2 sequences are MNHEY and SVGAGI. Trimming removed 7 bases at V and 7 bases at J, with 10 bases between. The CDR3 loop spans 12 amino acids. In DNA form, the CDR3 reads TGTGCCAGCAACGACAGGTTTGAAAAACTGTTTTTT. The encoded protein is CASNDRFEKLFF.

The CDR3 region has the DNA TGTGCCAGTTCAAAGAGCTCCTACGAGCAGTACTTC. This gives the protein CASSKSSYEQYF. The V and J genes are TRBV19 and TRBJ2-7; D gene unclear. V was clipped by 8 bases and J by 0 bases, with 8 bases between them. The CDR3 totals 12 residues. The germline CDR1 and CDR2 sequences are LNHDA and SQIVND (reference sequence).

This clone was found once. The V gene is TRBV5-1, the J gene TRBJ2-1; 8 nucleotides match TRBD2. The germline gives CDR1 SGHRS, CDR2 YFSETQ. J was trimmed by 1 base and V by 4 bases; bases with no gene match: 4. CDR3 length equals 15 residues. CDR3 in amino acids: CASSLRLASYNEQFF. The CDR3, as DNA: TGCGCCAGCAGCCTGAGACTAGCGTCCTACAATGAGCAGTTCTTC.

This clone was picked up many times. This sequence joins TRBV27 and TRBJ2-1; D may be TRBD2 (6 bases). V lost 4 bases to trimming and J lost 2 bases, with 9 bases between them. Per germline, CDR1 MNHEY and CDR2 SMNVEV (reference sequence). This CDR3 region has 14 residues. Here the CDR3 reads CASSSRGTYNEQFF. The CDR3 coding sequence is TGTGCCAGCAGTTCCCGGGGGACCTACAATGAGCAGTTCTTC.

The rearrangement links TRBV25-1 to TRBJ2-3; a weak D match, TRBD1 (6 bases). V shed 1 base and J shed 5 bases, with 13 bases lying between them. Germline V gene data show CDR1 as MGHDK and CDR2 as SYGVNS. This CDR3 comprises 15 residues. CDR3 residues: CASSELSGAGDTQYF. The CDR3 DNA sequence: TGTGCCAGCAGTGAATTGTCAGGGGCAGGAGATACGCAGTATTTT.

The chain has TRBV14 and TRBJ1-6; unclear D gene. V was pared by 2 bases and J by 9 bases, with 11 bases between. Germline-derived CDR1 and CDR2 are SGHDN and FVKESK. This CDR3 comprises 14 residues. The chain's CDR3 is CASSQPHPGSPLHF. DNA for the CDR3: TGTGCCAGCAGCCAACCACACCCGGGTTCACCCCTCCACTTT.

J is TRBJ2-5 and V is TRBV5-1; 9 bases line up with TRBD2. This CDR3 contains 14 residues. The germline V gene has CDR1 SGHRS and CDR2 YFSETQ. V gave up 2 bases and J gave up 3 bases; unmatched junction bases: 2. The CDR3 coding sequence is TGCGCCAGCAGCTTTAGCGGGAGTGAAGAGACCCAGTACTTC. Translation gives CASSFSGSEETQYF. Filled out from reference TRBV5-1 and TRBJ2-5, the complete variable domain reads KAGVTQTPRYLIKTRGQQVTLSCSPISGHRSVSWYQQTPGQGLQFLFEYFSETQRNKGNFPGRFSGRQFSNSRSEMNVSTLELGDSALYLCASSFSGSEETQYFGPGTRLLVL.

The chain combines TRBV5-6 with TRBJ2-7; D unclear. Trimming pared 1 base from V and 0 bases from J, leaving 5 bases between. This CDR3 spans 13 amino acids. Germline V lookup: CDR1 SGHDT, CDR2 YYEEEE. CDR3 protein: CASSLYNSYEQYF. The CDR3 DNA reads TGTGCCAGCAGCTTGTACAACTCCTACGAGCAGTACTTC.

The chain couples TRBV19 to TRBJ2-5; TRBD2 matches at 8 bases. The ends lost 10 bases at V and 2 bases at J; junction bases unmatched: 9. Germline values: CDR1 LNHDA, CDR2 SQIVND (reference sequence). This CDR3 has 14 residues. The CDR3 nucleotides are TGTGCCACTGGAGCTAGCGGGCCGCAAGAGACCCAGTACTTC. Protein sequence: CATGASGPQETQYF.

This chain joins TRBV19 and TRBJ2-5, with 8 nucleotides matching TRBD1. The junction had 9 bases not matched to a gene; V was cut back by 5 bases and J by 4 bases. Germline V CDR1 and CDR2: LNHDA, SQIVND (reference sequence). This CDR3 has 15 amino acids. As DNA, the CDR3 is TGTGCCAGTAGTCCACGACAGGGGCGGTTAGAGACCCAGTACTTC. It translates to CASSPRQGRLETQYF.

Comments on this clone: Other DNA variants within this sample encode the same CDR3. This sequence joins TRBV12-3 or TRBV12-4 and TRBJ1-2; tentatively, D is TRBD1 (6 bases). The V end was cut by 4 bases, the J end by 8 bases, with 14 bases between. The CDR3 covers 13 residues. CDR3 nucleotide sequence: TGTGCCAGCAGTTCCCGAACAGGGCGCGGCTACACCTTC. It translates to CASSSRTGRGYTF.

The chain employs TRBV29-1 and TRBJ1-2, with D unclear. V lost 4 bases and J lost 0, with 9 bases in between. CDR1 is SQVTM, CDR2 ANQGSEA, per germline. The CDR3 has 13 amino acids. The CDR3 nucleotides are TGCAGCGTTGCATCCCAGGCTAACTATGGCTACACCTTC. It translates to CSVASQANYGYTF. Based on the CDR3 plus reference TRBV29-1 and TRBJ1-2, the full variable domain is SAVISQKPSRDICQRGTSLTIQCQVDSQVTMMFWYRQQPGQSLTLIATANQGSEATYESGFVIDKFPISRPNLTFSTLTVSNMSPEDSSIYLCSVASQANYGYTFGSGTRLTVV.